These 10 T cell receptor beta chains originate from one sample sequenced in a study of blood T cell repertoires in COVID-19. TCRdb's table, derived via immunoSEQ multiplex PCR, lists solely in-frame clones and lacks some. The sample gives roughly 39,000 clones, roughly 85% of which show up once; 8% to 10% is in the top ten. Input material: peripheral blood. The receptors come from a human donor in a cohort sampled during active COVID-19.

V and J are TRBV3-1 (or the pseudogene TRBV3-2) and TRBJ2-1, with TRBD2 identical over 9 bases. Trimming at V came to 3 bases and at J to 4 bases, leaving 4 bases not matched to a gene. Germline-derived CDR1 and CDR2 are LGHDT and YNNKEL (reference sequence). The CDR3 is made up of 15 amino acids. The CDR3 is CASSQQAGGYNEQFF. The CDR3 region has the DNA TGTGCCAGCAGCCAGCAAGCGGGGGGTTACAATGAGCAGTTCTTC.

This chain uses TRBV5-8 with TRBJ2-2; possibly TRBD2 for D (6 bases). This CDR3 region has 16 residues. Trimming took 6 bases from V and 3 from J, leaving 18 bases between them. Germline V gene sequence: CDR1 SGHTS, CDR2 YDEGEE. This CDR3 is CASIHGGDRDTGELFF. CDR3 bases: TGTGCCAGCATCCACGGAGGGGACCGTGACACCGGGGAGCTGTTTTTT.

The chain recombines TRBV19 with TRBJ2-1, with TRBD2 matching over 9 bases. The CDR3 covers 17 residues. V trimming: 4 bases; J trimming: 0 bases; junction bases outside the gene matches: 7. Per the germline V gene, CDR1 is LNHDA and CDR2 is SQIVND (reference sequence). Here the CDR3 DNA reads TGTGCCAGTAGTAAAACCTCACTAGCGGGCTCCTACAATGAGCAGTTCTTC. It codes for CASSKTSLAGSYNEQFF. The entire variable domain, with the rest obtained from reference TRBV19 and TRBJ2-1, is as follows: DGGITQSPKYLFRKEGQNVTLSCEQNLNHDAMYWYRQDPGQGLRLIYYSQIVNDFQKGDIAEGYSVSREKKESFPLTVTSAQKNPTAFYLCASSKTSLAGSYNEQFFGPGTRLTVL.

CDR3 region: CASSSSRGNTEAFF. The CDR3 bases are TGCGCCAGCAGCTCCTCCAGGGGGAACACTGAAGCTTTCTTT. The rearrangement joins TRBV5-1 to TRBJ1-1, with a possible D match to TRBD1 (6 bases). The V gene's germline CDR1 is SGHRS and CDR2 YFSETQ. With 3 bases removed from V and 1 base from J, the gap between germline ends came to 10 bases. This CDR3 is built from 14 residues.

This chain links TRBV27 with TRBJ1-2; a possible D gene is TRBD1 (6 bases). V lost 7 bases to trimming and J lost 8 bases, with 23 bases between them. The CDR3 spans 15 residues. Germline V gives CDR1 MNHEY, CDR2 SMNVEV (reference sequence). The CDR3 coding sequence is TGTGCCAGCACCGCAGAGACAGGTACCTCCTCAGGCTACACCTTC. Encoded protein: CASTAETGTSSGYTF.

V gene TRBV3-1 (or the pseudogene TRBV3-2) combines with J gene TRBJ2-1, with a weak D call TRBD1 (6 bases). CDR1 is LGHDT, CDR2 YNNKEL, per germline (reference sequence). This CDR3 spans 12 amino acids. V was pared by 1 base and J by 15 bases, with 13 bases between. CDR3 sequence reads: CASSQGGGRPFF. In DNA form, the CDR3 reads TGTGCCAGCAGCCAAGGAGGGGGACGTCCGTTCTTC.

This clone has just a few counts. This sample also contains other DNA sequences that code for the same CDR3. V usage is TRBV11-3 and J usage is TRBJ2-1; TRBD2 matches at 8 bases. Germline V CDR1 and CDR2: SGHNT, YENEEA. Trimming at V came to 4 bases and at J to 3 bases, leaving 2 bases not matched to a gene. The CDR3 sequence is 14 residues long. The CDR3 protein is CASSYSGGYNEQFF. Here the CDR3 DNA reads TGTGCCAGCAGCTACAGCGGGGGCTACAATGAGCAGTTCTTC.

V is TRBV3-1 (or the pseudogene TRBV3-2) and J is TRBJ1-1, with no clear D. Germline V gene sequence: CDR1 LGHDT, CDR2 YNNKEL (reference sequence). V dropped 1 base and J dropped 1 base, with 7 bases sitting between them. This CDR3 comprises 14 residues. CDR3 nucleotides: TGTGCCAGCAGCCAAGGTGCAGGGAACACTGAAGCTTTCTTT. Translating gives CASSQGAGNTEAFF.

In regard to this clone: The same CDR3 also results from other DNA sequences found in this sample. The chain has TRBV6-5 and TRBJ1-2; no firm D call. V lost 0 bases, J lost 0 bases, and 2 bases lay in between. Germline V gives CDR1 MNHEY, CDR2 SVGAGI. The CDR3 runs to 13 residues. The CDR3 loop is CASSYSSNYGYTF. CDR3 in DNA: TGTGCCAGCAGTTACTCCTCTAACTATGGCTACACCTTC.

This sequence joins TRBV2 and TRBJ1-5, with D perhaps TRBD1 (6 bases). This CDR3 region has 15 residues. V shed 5 bases and J shed 4 bases, with 15 bases lying between them. Germline CDR1 and CDR2: SNHLY and FYNNEI. Written as DNA, the CDR3 is TGTGCCAGCAGTTCAGCCGGGACAATTAATCAGCCCCAGCATTTT. It encodes CASSSAGTINQPQHF.